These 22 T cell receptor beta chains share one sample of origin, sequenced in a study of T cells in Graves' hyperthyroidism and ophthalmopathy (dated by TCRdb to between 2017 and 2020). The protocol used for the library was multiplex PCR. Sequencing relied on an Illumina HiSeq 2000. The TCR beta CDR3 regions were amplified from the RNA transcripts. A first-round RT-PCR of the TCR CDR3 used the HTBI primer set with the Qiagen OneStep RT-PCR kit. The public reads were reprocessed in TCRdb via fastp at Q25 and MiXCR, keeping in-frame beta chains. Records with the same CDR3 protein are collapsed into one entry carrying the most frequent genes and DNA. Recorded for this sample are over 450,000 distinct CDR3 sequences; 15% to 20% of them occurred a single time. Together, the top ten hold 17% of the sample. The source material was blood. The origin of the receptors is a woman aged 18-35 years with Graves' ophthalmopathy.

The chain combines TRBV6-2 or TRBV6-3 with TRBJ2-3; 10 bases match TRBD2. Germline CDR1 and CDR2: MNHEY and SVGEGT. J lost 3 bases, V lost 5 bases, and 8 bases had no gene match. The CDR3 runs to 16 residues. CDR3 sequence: CASSGAGTSVTDTQYF. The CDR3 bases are TGTGCCAGCAGTGGGGCCGGGACTAGCGTAACAGATACGCAGTATTTT.

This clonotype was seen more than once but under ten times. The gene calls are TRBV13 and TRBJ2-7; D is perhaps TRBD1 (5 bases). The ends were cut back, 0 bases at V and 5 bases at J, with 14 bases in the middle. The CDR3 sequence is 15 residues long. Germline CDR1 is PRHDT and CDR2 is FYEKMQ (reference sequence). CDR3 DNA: TGTGCCAGCAGCTTAGGACCCAGGGAAGTAGACGAGCAGTACTTC. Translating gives CASSLGPREVDEQYF.

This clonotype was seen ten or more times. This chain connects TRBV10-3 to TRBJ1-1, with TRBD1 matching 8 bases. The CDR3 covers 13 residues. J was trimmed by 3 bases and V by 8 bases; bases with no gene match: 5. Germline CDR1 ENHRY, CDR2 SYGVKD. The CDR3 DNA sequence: TGTGCCATCGGCTCGACAGGGGACACTGAAGCTTTCTTT. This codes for CAIGSTGDTEAFF.

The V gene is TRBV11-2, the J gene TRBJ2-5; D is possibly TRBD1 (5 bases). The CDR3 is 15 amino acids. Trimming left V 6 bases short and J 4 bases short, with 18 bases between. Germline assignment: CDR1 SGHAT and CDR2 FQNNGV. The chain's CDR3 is CASSVSQGFVETQYF. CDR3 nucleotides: TGTGCCAGCAGTGTCTCGCAGGGATTTGTAGAGACCCAGTACTTC.

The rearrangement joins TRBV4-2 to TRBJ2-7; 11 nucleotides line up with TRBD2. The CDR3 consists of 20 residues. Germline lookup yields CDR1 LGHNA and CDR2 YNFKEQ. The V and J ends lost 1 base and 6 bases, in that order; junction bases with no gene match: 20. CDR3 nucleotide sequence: TGTGCCAGCAGCCAAGTGAACCCGGCGACTAGCGGGGATGTCACTGTCGAGCAGTACTTC. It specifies CASSQVNPATSGDVTVEQYF.

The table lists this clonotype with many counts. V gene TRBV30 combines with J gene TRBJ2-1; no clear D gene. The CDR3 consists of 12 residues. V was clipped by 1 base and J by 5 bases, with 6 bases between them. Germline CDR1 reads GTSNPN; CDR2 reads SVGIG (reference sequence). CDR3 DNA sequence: TGTGCCTGGAGTGGGTGGAACAATGAGCAGTTCTTC. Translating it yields CAWSGWNNEQFF.

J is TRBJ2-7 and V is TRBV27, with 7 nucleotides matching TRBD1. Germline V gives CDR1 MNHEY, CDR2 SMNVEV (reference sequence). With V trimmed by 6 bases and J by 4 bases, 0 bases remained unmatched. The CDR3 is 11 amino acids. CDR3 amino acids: CASRGQYEQYF. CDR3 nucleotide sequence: TGTGCCAGCAGGGGACAGTACGAGCAGTACTTC.

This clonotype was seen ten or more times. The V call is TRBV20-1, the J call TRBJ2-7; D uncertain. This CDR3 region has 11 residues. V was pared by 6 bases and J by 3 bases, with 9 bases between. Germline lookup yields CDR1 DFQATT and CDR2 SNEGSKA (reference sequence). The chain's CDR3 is CSANMVYEQYF. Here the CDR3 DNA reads TGCAGTGCAAACATGGTCTACGAGCAGTACTTC.

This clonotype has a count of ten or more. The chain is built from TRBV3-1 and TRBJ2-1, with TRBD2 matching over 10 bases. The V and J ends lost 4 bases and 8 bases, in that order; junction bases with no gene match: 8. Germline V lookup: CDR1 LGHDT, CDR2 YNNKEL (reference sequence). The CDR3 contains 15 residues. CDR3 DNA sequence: TGTGCCAGCAGCCTACCTAGCGGGAGACATCATGAGCAGTTCTTC. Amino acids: CASSLPSGRHHEQFF.

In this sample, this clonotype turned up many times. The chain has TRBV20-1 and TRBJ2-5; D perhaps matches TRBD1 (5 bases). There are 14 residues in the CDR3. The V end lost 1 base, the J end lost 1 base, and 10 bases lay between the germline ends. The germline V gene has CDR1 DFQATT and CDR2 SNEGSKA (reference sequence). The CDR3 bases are TGCAGTGCTAGAGGTGAAGACAGCCAAGAGACCCAGTACTTC. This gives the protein CSARGEDSQETQYF.

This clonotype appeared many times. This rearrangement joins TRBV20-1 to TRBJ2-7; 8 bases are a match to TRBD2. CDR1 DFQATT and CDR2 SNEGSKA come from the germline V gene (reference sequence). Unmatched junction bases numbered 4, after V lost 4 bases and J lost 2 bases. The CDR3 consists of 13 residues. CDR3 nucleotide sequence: TGCAGTGCTACCAGCGGGGGTCCCTACGAGCAGTACTTC. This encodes CSATSGGPYEQYF.

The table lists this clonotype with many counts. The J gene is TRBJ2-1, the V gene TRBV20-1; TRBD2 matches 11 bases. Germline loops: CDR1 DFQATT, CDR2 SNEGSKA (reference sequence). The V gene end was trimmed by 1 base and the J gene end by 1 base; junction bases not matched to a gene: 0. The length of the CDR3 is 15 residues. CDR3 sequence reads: CSARGTSGSYNEQFF. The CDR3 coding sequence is TGCAGTGCTAGAGGGACTAGCGGGTCCTACAATGAGCAGTTCTTC.

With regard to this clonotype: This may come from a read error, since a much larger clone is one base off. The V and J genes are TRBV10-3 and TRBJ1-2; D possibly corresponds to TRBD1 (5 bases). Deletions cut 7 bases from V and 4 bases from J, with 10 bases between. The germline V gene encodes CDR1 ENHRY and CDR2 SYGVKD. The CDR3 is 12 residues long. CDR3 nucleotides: TGTGCCATCACTGCAGGGTCCTATGGCTACACCTTC. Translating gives CAITAGSYGYTF.

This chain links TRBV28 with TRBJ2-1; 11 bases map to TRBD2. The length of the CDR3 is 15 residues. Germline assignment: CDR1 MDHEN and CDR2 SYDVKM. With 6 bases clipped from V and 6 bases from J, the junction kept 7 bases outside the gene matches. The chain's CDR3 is CASRSSGGQGNEQFF. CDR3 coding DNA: TGTGCCAGCAGGTCTAGCGGGGGGCAGGGCAATGAGCAGTTCTTC.

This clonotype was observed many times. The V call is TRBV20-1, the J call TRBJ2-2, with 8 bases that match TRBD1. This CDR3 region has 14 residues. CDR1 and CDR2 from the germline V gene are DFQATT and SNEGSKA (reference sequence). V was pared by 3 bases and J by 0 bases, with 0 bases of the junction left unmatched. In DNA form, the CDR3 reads TGCAGTGCTAGGGACAGGGCGAACACCGGGGAGCTGTTTTTT. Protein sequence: CSARDRANTGELFF.

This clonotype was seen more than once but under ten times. CDR3 sequence: CASSLGTASSIQYF. The CDR3 nucleotides read TGTGCCAGTAGCCTCGGGACAGCCTCTTCCATCCAGTACTTC. The chain combines TRBV19 with TRBJ2-5, with 7 nucleotides matching TRBD1. The V gene end was trimmed by 6 bases and the J gene end by 10 bases; junction bases not matched to a gene: 14. Germline V gene sequence: CDR1 LNHDA, CDR2 SQIVND (reference sequence). The CDR3 covers 14 residues.

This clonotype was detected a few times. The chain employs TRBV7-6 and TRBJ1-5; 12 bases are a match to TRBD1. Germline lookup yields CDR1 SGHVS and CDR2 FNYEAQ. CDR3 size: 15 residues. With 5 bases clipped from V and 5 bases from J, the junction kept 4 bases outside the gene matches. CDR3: CASSPGTGGDQPQHF. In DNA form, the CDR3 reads TGTGCCAGCAGCCCAGGGACAGGGGGCGATCAGCCCCAGCATTTT.

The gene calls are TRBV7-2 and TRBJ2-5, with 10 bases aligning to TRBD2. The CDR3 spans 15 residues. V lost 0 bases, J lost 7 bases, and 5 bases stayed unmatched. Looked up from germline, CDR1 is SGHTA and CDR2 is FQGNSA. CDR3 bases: TGTGCCAGCAGCTTAGCTTCTAGCGGGAGTACGACCCAGTACTTC. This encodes CASSLASSGSTTQYF.

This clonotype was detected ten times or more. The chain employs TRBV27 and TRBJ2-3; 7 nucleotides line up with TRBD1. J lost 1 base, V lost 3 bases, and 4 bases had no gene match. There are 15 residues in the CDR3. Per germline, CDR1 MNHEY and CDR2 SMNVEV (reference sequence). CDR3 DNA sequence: TGTGCCAGCAGTTTGAGAGACAGGGGCACAGATACGCAGTATTTT. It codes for CASSLRDRGTDTQYF.

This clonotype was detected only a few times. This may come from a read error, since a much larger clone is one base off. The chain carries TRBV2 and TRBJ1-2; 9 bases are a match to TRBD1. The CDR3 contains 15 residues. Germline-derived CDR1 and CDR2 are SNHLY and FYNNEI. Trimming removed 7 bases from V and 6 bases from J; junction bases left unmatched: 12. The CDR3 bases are TGTGCCAGCAAGGCTCCGGGACAGGGTACTGATGGCTACACCTTC. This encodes CASKAPGQGTDGYTF.

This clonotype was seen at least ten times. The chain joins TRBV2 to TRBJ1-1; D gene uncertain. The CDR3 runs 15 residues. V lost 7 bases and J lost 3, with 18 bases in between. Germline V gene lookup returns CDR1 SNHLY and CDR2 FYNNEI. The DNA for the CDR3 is TGTGCCAGCACTGACGCGCCCCGGGGTGACACTGAAGCTTTCTTT. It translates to CASTDAPRGDTEAFF.

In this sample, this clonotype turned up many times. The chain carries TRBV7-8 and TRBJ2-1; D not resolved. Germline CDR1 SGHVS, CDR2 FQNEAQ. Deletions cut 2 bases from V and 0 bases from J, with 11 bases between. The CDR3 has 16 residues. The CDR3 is CASSLSRVPSYNEQFF. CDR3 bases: TGTGCCAGCAGCTTAAGTCGGGTACCCTCCTACAATGAGCAGTTCTTC.